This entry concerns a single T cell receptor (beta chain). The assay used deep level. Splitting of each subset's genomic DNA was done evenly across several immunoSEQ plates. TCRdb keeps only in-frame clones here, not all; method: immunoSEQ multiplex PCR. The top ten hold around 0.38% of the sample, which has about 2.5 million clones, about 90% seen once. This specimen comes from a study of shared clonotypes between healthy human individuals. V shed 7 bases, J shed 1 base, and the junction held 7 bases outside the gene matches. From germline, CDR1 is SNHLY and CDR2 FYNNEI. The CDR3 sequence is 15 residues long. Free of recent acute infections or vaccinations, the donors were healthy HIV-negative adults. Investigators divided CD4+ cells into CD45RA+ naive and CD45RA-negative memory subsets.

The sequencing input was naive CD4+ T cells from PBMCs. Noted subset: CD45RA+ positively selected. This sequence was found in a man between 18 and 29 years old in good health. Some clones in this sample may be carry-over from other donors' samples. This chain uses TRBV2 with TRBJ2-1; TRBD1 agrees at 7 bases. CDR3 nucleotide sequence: TGTGCCAGCAAAACAGGGGTAGATTCCTACAATGAGCAGTTCTTC. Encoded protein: CASKTGVDSYNEQFF.